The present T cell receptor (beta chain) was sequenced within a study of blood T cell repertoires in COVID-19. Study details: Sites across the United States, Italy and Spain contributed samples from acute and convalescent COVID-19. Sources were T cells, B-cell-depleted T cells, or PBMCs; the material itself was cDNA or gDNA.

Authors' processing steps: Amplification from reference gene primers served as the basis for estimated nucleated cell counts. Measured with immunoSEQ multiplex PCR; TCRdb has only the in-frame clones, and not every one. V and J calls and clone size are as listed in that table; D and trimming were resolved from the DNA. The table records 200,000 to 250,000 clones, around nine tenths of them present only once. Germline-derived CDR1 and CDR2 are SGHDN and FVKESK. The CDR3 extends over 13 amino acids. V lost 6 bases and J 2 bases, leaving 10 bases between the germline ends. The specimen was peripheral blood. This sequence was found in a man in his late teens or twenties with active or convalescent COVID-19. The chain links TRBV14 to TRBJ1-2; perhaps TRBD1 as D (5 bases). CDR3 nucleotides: TGTGCCAGCAGTCCAGGGTCCAACTATGGCTACACCTTC. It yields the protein CASSPGSNYGYTF. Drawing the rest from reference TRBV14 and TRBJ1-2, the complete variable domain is EAGVTQFPSHSVIEKGQTVTLRCDPISGHDNLYWYRRVMGKEIKFLLHFVKESKQDESGMPNNRFLAERTGGTYSTLKVQPAELEDSGVYFCASSPGSNYGYTFGSGTRLTVV.